This T cell receptor (beta chain) was sequenced during a study of regulatory T cells in long-lasting Graves disease. Time point meaning: newly diagnosed GD, antithyroid drugs for less than 3 months. The TCR library was made from RNA extracted from PBMCs. This clonotype was counted many times. Trimming removed 4 bases from V and 0 bases from J, with 12 bases in between. The CDR3 spans 15 residues. The germline gives CDR1 MNHGY, CDR2 SVAAGI. Building the TCR beta libraries relied on iRepertoire HTBI primers, and CDR3 regions underwent Arm-PCR. TCRdb redid the calling of the multiplex PCR reads with MiXCR, one entry per CDR3 protein. The table includes around 360,000 distinct CDR3 sequences, roughly 17% detected once. The sample also formed part of further work on T cells in Graves' hyperthyroidism and ophthalmopathy.

The sample was peripheral blood mononuclear cells (PBMCs), taken at new diagnosis, from a patient treated with antithyroid drugs. V usage is TRBV6-9 and J usage is TRBJ1-1; D perhaps matches TRBD1 (6 bases). This clonotype was obtained from a young woman with Graves disease. Here the CDR3 reads CASSFKTGMNTEAFF. Written as DNA, the CDR3 is TGTGCCAGCAGTTTCAAGACAGGAATGAACACTGAAGCTTTCTTT.